This T cell receptor (beta chain) was obtained from a study of T-cell memory formation after mild COVID-19. Germline CDR1 is MGHRA and CDR2 is YSYEKL. Between the trimmed V and J ends, which lost 1 base and 3 bases, there was a span of 6 bases. The CDR3 totals 13 residues. About this clonotype: Its antigen is currently unknown.

The study, taken as a whole, reports: Mostly located in CM and EM were contracting CD4+ clones, with contracting CD8+ clones located in EMRA.

The authors produced TCR alpha and TCR beta cDNA libraries with sample barcodes and UMIs by 5'RACE using constant-segment primers. TCRdb re-derived calls from the 5' RACE reads in MiXCR, one entry per CDR3 protein. Among about 540,000 distinct CDR3 sequences listed, about 20% were seen once. The sequenced sample was PBMCs or a T cell subset sorted from them (not recorded which). This chain links TRBV4-1 with TRBJ1-1; D gene unclear. The clonotype comes from an adult woman who had mild COVID-19 (a few samples of this study predate the infection). Cell type and time point are not known. The CDR3 DNA sequence: TGCGCCAGCAGCCAAGCTATAGACACTGAAGCTTTCTTT. Its translation is CASSQAIDTEAFF.